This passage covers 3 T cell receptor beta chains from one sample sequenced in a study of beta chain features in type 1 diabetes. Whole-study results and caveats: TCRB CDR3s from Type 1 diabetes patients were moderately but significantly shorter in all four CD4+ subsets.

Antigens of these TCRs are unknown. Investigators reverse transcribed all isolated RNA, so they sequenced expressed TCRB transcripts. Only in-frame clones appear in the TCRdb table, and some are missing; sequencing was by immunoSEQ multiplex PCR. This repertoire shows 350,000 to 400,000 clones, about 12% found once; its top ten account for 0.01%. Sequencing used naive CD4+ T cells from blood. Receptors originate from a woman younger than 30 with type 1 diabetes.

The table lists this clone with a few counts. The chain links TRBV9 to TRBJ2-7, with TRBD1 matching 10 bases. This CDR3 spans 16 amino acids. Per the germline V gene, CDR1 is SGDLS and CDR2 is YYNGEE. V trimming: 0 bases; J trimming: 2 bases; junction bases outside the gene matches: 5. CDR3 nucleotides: TGTGCCAGCAGCGTAGGTGGGACAGGGGTTACCTACGAGCAGTACTTC. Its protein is CASSVGGTGVTYEQYF.

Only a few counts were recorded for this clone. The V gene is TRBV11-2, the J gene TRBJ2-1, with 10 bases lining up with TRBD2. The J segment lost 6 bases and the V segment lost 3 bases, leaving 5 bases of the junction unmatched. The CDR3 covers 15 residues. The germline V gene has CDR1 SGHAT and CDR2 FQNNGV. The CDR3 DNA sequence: TGTGCCAGCAGCTTCAGACTAGCGGGCGCCAATGAGCAGTTCTTC. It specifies CASSFRLAGANEQFF.

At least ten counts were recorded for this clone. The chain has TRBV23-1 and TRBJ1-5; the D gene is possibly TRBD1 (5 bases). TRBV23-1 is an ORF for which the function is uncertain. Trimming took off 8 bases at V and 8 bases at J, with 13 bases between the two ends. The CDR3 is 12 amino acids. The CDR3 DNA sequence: TGCGCCAGCCGCCCCAGGGCGAAGCCCCAGCATTTT. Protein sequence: CASRPRAKPQHF.